The source of this TCR beta chain is a study of beta chain features in type 1 diabetes. Broader study findings: Fewer insertions but more deletions were seen at VDJ junctions in type 1 diabetes patients. A greater similarity of naive, central memory and Treg TCRB repertoires was seen among patients than among healthy donors.

J gave up 5 bases and V 0 bases, and 5 bases lay outside the gene matches. The germline CDR1 and CDR2 sequences are LGHNA and YSLEER. The CDR3 sequence is 15 residues long. Note on this clone: Its antigen is not known.

The study reverse transcribed the entire isolated RNA, so it sequenced expressed TCRB transcripts. Assay used: immunoSEQ multiplex PCR; TCRdb lists only in-frame clones, some missing. The repertoire consists of about 260,000 clones, with 68% occurring once and the leading ten covering approximately 0.053%. Stem cell-like memory, regulatory, central memory and naive CD4+ cells were sorted via CD45RO/CCR7/CD25/CD127/CD95/CD27. Sorted populations all exceeded 95% purity. The clonotype comes from a man aged 25 to 45 in good health. The gene calls are TRBV4-3 and TRBJ1-2; TRBD1 agrees at 8 bases. The sample taken for sequencing was naive CD4+ T cells from blood. CDR3 amino acids: CASSQDGGTGYGYTF. Written as DNA, the CDR3 is TGCGCCAGCAGCCAAGATGGGGGGACAGGATATGGCTACACCTTC.